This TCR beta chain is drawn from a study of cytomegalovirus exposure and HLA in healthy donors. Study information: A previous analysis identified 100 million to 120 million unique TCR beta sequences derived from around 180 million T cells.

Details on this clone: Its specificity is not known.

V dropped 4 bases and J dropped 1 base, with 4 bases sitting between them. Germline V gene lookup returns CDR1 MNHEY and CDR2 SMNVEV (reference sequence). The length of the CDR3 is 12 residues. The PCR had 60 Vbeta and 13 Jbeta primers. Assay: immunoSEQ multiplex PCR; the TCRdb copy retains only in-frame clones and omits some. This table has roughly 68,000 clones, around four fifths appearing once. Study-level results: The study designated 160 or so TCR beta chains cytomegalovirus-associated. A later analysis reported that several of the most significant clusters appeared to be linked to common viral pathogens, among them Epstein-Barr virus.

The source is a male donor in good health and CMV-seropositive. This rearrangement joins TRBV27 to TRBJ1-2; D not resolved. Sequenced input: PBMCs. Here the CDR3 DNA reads TGTGCCAGCAGTTCCAATAACTATGGCTACACCTTC. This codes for CASSSNNYGYTF.